This entry features one T cell receptor (beta chain) sequence. This sample was taken from a study of cytomegalovirus exposure and HLA in healthy donors. The V gene lost 0 bases and the J gene lost 4 bases, with 16 bases spanning the gap. Germline assignment: CDR1 KGHSY and CDR2 FQNENV. The CDR3 length is 16 residues. 60 Vbeta and 13 Jbeta primers were used in PCR. The table came from immunoSEQ multiplex PCR; TCRdb's copy has only in-frame clones and leaves some out. The sample lists 55,000 to 80,000 clones, 65% to 80% occurring once. This sequence originates from a man aged 40-50 years in good health and CMV-seropositive. Sequencing input: PBMCs. V usage is TRBV16 and J usage is TRBJ2-7; D remains unclear. CDR3 sequence: CASSQSLSRSLYEQYF. The CDR3 DNA sequence: TGTGCCAGCAGCCAATCGTTGTCCAGGTCCCTTTACGAGCAGTACTTC. The entire variable domain, with the rest obtained from reference TRBV16 and TRBJ2-7, is as follows: GEEVAQTPKHLVRGEGQKAKLYCAPIKGHSYVFWYQQVLKNEFKFLISFQNENVFDETGMPKERFSAKCLPNSPCSLEIQATKLEDSAVYFCASSQSLSRSLYEQYFGPGTRLTVT.